Each of the 15 T cell receptor beta chains below was sequenced from the same sample in a study of blood T cell repertoires in COVID-19. Profiled with immunoSEQ multiplex PCR; TCRdb holds only in-frame clones, not every one. The sample carries about 110,000 clones, less than 85% recorded once. Sequencing was carried out using peripheral blood. These receptors were obtained from a woman aged 80 or over with acute or convalescent COVID-19.

This clone showed up many times. V and J are TRBV27 and TRBJ2-7; perhaps TRBD2 as D (6 bases). V lost 6 bases and J lost 2, with 11 bases in between. The CDR3 is made up of 13 amino acids. CDR1 MNHEY and CDR2 SMNVEV come from the germline V gene (reference sequence). The CDR3 region is CASSPSVPYEQYF. CDR3 bases: TGTGCCAGCAGCCCTAGCGTTCCCTACGAGCAGTACTTC.

This CDR3 reads CATSGPAADTQYF. The CDR3, as DNA: TGTGCCACCAGTGGGCCAGCGGCTGATACGCAGTATTTT. This rearrangement joins TRBV24-1 to TRBJ2-3, with D tentatively TRBD2 (5 bases). V lost 5 bases to trimming and J lost 6 bases, with 11 bases between them. This CDR3 has 13 amino acids. Germline values: CDR1 KGHDR, CDR2 SFDVKD.

This chain links TRBV29-1 with TRBJ1-1; no reliable D call. Germline CDR1 SQVTM, CDR2 ANQGSEA. The CDR3 consists of 12 residues. Trimming cost V 7 bases and J 0 bases, with 9 bases left between them. The CDR3 nucleotides read TGCAGCGCCCCAGACTTGAACACTGAAGCTTTCTTT. Amino acids: CSAPDLNTEAFF.

This clone was counted a few times. The chain is built from TRBV18 and TRBJ2-7; TRBD1 might be the D (5 bases). The CDR3 has 13 residues. The V gene lost 5 bases and the J gene lost 0 bases, with 8 bases spanning the gap. Germline V gene sequence: CDR1 KGHSH, CDR2 LQKENI. CDR3 sequence: CASSSTVSYEQYF. CDR3 bases: TGTGCCAGCTCATCGACAGTCTCCTACGAGCAGTACTTC.

V usage is TRBV27 and J usage is TRBJ2-7, with D tentatively TRBD2 (5 bases). This CDR3 comprises 13 residues. Looked up from germline, CDR1 is MNHEY and CDR2 is SMNVEV (reference sequence). The ends were cut back, 0 bases at V and 6 bases at J, with 9 bases in the middle. The CDR3 coding sequence is TGTGCCAGCAGTTTATCCGCGGGTGTCGAGCAGTACTTC. Translation: CASSLSAGVEQYF.

The chain carries TRBV5-6 and TRBJ1-1; no reliable D call. Germline V gene lookup returns CDR1 SGHDT and CDR2 YYEEEE. Deletions cut 4 bases from V and 4 bases from J, with 11 bases between. CDR3 length equals 13 residues. DNA for the CDR3: TGTGCCAGCAGCCAAAGACAAGTCACTGAAGCTTTCTTT. It codes for CASSQRQVTEAFF.

The chain uses TRBV12-3 or TRBV12-4 and TRBJ1-4, with TRBD1 matching over 7 bases. The length of the CDR3 is 13 residues. J gave up 7 bases and V 6 bases, and 5 bases lay outside the gene matches. In DNA form, the CDR3 reads TGTGCCAGCAGGTCGACAGGGAGTGAAAAACTGTTTTTT. Translation gives CASRSTGSEKLFF.

The genes are TRBV7-6 and TRBJ2-3; TRBD1 agrees at 7 bases. The length of the CDR3 is 16 residues. The germline CDR1 and CDR2 sequences are SGHVS and FNYEAQ. V lost 6 bases, J lost 2 bases, and 11 bases stayed unmatched. CDR3 bases: TGTGCCAGCAGTTCCGGCACAGGGGTCTACACAGATACGCAGTATTTT. Its translation is CASSSGTGVYTDTQYF.

The chain combines TRBV9 with TRBJ2-2; 7 nucleotides line up with TRBD1. The trim removed 2 bases at V and 1 base at J, leaving 5 bases unmatched. Germline V CDR1 and CDR2: SGDLS, YYNGEE. The CDR3 runs 16 residues. The CDR3 bases are TGTGCCAGCAGCGTTACGACAGGGCGGAACACCGGGGAGCTGTTTTTT. This encodes CASSVTTGRNTGELFF.

The gene calls are TRBV5-4 and TRBJ1-2; TRBD1 might be the D (5 bases). V lost 0 bases and J lost 0, with 12 bases in between. This CDR3 region has 16 residues. CDR1 and CDR2 (germline): SGHNT, YYREEE (reference sequence). The CDR3 loop is CASSLVGRGANYGYTF. The CDR3 coding sequence is TGTGCCAGCAGCTTGGTGGGGCGGGGGGCTAACTATGGCTACACCTTC.

V usage is TRBV28 and J usage is TRBJ1-2, with 8 bases matching TRBD1. V shed 2 bases, J shed 3 bases, and the junction held 2 bases outside the gene matches. The length of the CDR3 is 14 residues. Looked up from germline, CDR1 is MDHEN and CDR2 is SYDVKM. The CDR3 nucleotides read TGTGCCAGCAGTTTACGGGACAGGTACTATGGCTACACCTTC. Translated, it gives CASSLRDRYYGYTF.

This sequence joins TRBV10-1 and TRBJ2-7; 8 bases are shared with TRBD2. Germline lookup yields CDR1 WNHNN and CDR2 SYGVQD (reference sequence). V lost 10 bases and J lost 3; bases outside the gene matches: 11. This CDR3 region has 14 residues. The CDR3 DNA reads TGCGCCAACGACAACGGGGGGGCGAGCTACGAGCAGTACTTC. It specifies CANDNGGASYEQYF.

The chain has TRBV3-1 (or the pseudogene TRBV3-2) and TRBJ1-3; TRBD1 is a possible D gene (6 bases). CDR1 and CDR2 from the germline V gene are LGHDT and YNNKEL (reference sequence). This CDR3 spans 14 amino acids. V lost 4 bases and J lost 4, with 11 bases in between. CDR3 coding DNA: TGTGCCAGCAGCCCAACAGGGCGCGGAAACACCATATATTTT. Translation gives CASSPTGRGNTIYF.

The chain carries TRBV19 and TRBJ1-5, with D unclear. V was cut by 1 base and J by 2 bases, with 15 bases left in between. This CDR3 contains 17 residues. In germline, CDR1 is LNHDA, CDR2 SQIVND (reference sequence). The DNA of the CDR3 is TGTGCCAGTAGTATAGGGTCCGCGGGGTGGGGCAATCAGCCCCAGCATTTT. Amino acids: CASSIGSAGWGNQPQHF.

V is TRBV5-1 and J is TRBJ2-1, with TRBD1 identical over 10 bases. In germline, CDR1 is SGHRS, CDR2 YFSETQ. The CDR3 consists of 15 residues. V trimming: 0 bases; J trimming: 3 bases; junction bases outside the gene matches: 0. CDR3 nucleotides: TGCGCCAGCAGCTTGGGGGACAGGGGCTACAATGAGCAGTTCTTC. It translates to CASSLGDRGYNEQFF.